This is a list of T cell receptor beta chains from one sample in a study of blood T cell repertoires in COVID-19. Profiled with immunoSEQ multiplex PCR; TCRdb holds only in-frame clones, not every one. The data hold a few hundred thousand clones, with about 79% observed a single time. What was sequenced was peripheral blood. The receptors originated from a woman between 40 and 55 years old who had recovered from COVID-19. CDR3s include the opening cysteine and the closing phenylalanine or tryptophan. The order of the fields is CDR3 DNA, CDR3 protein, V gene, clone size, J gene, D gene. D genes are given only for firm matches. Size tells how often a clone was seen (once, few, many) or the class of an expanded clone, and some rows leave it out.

TGTGCCAGCGGGAATGGGGGGGGTCAGTTCTTC	CASGNGGGQFF	TRBV6-6	-	TRBJ2-1	TRBD2
TGTGCCAGCAGCTTGGTTGCGGGGGACTACAATGAGCAGTTCTTC	CASSLVAGDYNEQFF	TRBV7-3	-	TRBJ2-1	TRBD2
TGTGCCAGCAGTCAAATATACCGGGACAGAGTCTACACCTTC	CASSQIYRDRVYTF	TRBV6-5	-	TRBJ1-2	TRBD1
TGTGCCAGCAGCCAGGGGATTCCCTACGAGCAGTACTTC	CASSQGIPYEQYF	TRBV7-2	-	TRBJ2-7	-
TGTGCCAGCAGTAACTTAGGGAGGAACACTGAAGCTTTCTTT	CASSNLGRNTEAFF	TRBV25-1	-	TRBJ1-1	-
TGTGCCAGCAGTTGGGGGGGGCAAGCTTTCTTT	CASSWGGQAFF	TRBV27	-	TRBJ1-1	-
TGTGCCAGCAGCGCAATCGACAGGAACGCATACTACGAGCAGTACTTC	CASSAIDRNAYYEQYF	TRBV5-5	-	TRBJ2-7	-
TGTGCCAGCAAACCGGGGGTATCCTACGAGCAGTACTTC	CASKPGVSYEQYF	TRBV6-5	once	TRBJ2-7	-
TGTGCCAGCAGCAGAAAGGAGTTGAACTATGGCTACACCTTC	CASSRKELNYGYTF	TRBV3-1/TRBV3-2	-	TRBJ1-2	-
TGTGCCAGCAGCCAAGATCCGGAGGGTAACGAGCAGTACTTC	CASSQDPEGNEQYF	TRBV4-2	once	TRBJ2-7	-
TGTGCCAGCAGCTTACCCGACACAGGGTTCTACGAGCAGTACTTC	CASSLPDTGFYEQYF	TRBV5-6	-	TRBJ2-7	-
TGTGCCAGTAGTGGCAGTCAGGGTCAGCCCCAGCATTTT	CASSGSQGQPQHF	TRBV19	-	TRBJ1-5	-
TGCGCCAGCAGCCAGGGTAGGGGAGGGGAAAAACTGTTTTTT	CASSQGRGGEKLFF	TRBV4-3	few	TRBJ1-4	-
TGCGCCAGCAGCTTGGAAGCAGGGGGAAAACTCTATGGCTACACCTTC	CASSLEAGGKLYGYTF	TRBV5-1	many	TRBJ1-2	TRBD1
TGTGCCAGCAGTGGGGGGGCGGCCCGTGGGGTGCATTTT	CASSGGAARGVHF	TRBV28	-	TRBJ1-5	-
TGCGCCAGCAGTGCATCGGCGGGAGTTACCGAGCAGTACTTC	CASSASAGVTEQYF	TRBV10-1	few	TRBJ2-7	TRBD2
TGTGCCAGCTCACCGACTAGCGGCCACTGGGAGACCCAGTACTTC	CASSPTSGHWETQYF	TRBV18	-	TRBJ2-5	TRBD2
TGTGCCAGCAGTTTTGGGACAGGGGCTGGGGAGCAGTACTTC	CASSFGTGAGEQYF	TRBV27	-	TRBJ2-7	TRBD1
TGCGCCAGCAGCCCTTTTCAGGGCCAAGAGACCCAGTACTTC	CASSPFQGQETQYF	TRBV5-1	-	TRBJ2-5	-
TGTGCCAGCTCACCTGGCCGGGACAGGTTTGAAAAACTGTTTTTT	CASSPGRDRFEKLFF	TRBV18	few	TRBJ1-4	TRBD1
TGTGCCAGCAGCTTAGTCGGGGGGGCCTTAGAGGGGCCCCAGCATTTT	CASSLVGGALEGPQHF	TRBV7-9	-	TRBJ1-5	-
TGCAGTGCCAGGCTAAACAATGAGCAGTTCTTC	CSARLNNEQFF	TRBV20-1	-	TRBJ2-1	-
TGTGCCAGCTCACCAAGTTTGGGGCTAAACACTGAAGCTTTCTTT	CASSPSLGLNTEAFF	TRBV18	-	TRBJ1-1	-
TGCGCCAGCAGCTTGGCCAGCGGAAGCTCCTACAATGAGCAGTTCTTC	CASSLASGSSYNEQFF	TRBV5-1	-	TRBJ2-1	-
TGCGCCAGCAGCTTGGCGGACAGGGTATATGAGAACACTGAAGCTTTCTTT	CASSLADRVYENTEAFF	TRBV5-1	-	TRBJ1-1	TRBD1
TGCAGTGCTACTCTCGATCCTAGCTACACCTTC	CSATLDPSYTF	TRBV20-1	-	TRBJ1-2	-
TGTGCCAGCAGCTTACCACCGGGTCTCAATCAGCCCCAGCATTTT	CASSLPPGLNQPQHF	TRBV7-2	-	TRBJ1-5	-
TGTGCCAGTAGGGGGAGTGGGGCCAACGTCCTGACTTTC	CASRGSGANVLTF	TRBV6-5	-	TRBJ2-6	-
TGTGCCAGCAGTTCTACCCAACAGGGTTGGGCTGAAGCTTTCTTT	CASSSTQQGWAEAFF	TRBV28	-	TRBJ1-1	-
TGTGCCAGCAGTCCCTCAGAACTGTTTTTT	CASSPSELFF	TRBV6-4	-	TRBJ1-4	-
TGTGCCAGTAGTATATACGCCGGCGGGGGCAATCAGCCCCAGCATTTT	CASSIYAGGGNQPQHF	TRBV19	-	TRBJ1-5	-
TGTGCCAGCAGCTCCTATATTAGCAATCAGCCCCAGCATTTT	CASSSYISNQPQHF	TRBV7-2	few	TRBJ1-5	-
TGTGCCAGTAGTTCCGGGAAAATCCGGGCTATCCCAGATACGCAGTATTTT	CASSSGKIRAIPDTQYF	TRBV19	-	TRBJ2-3	-
TGTGCCAGCAGATTAAGAGACCCGGACAACTACGAGCAGTACTTC	CASRLRDPDNYEQYF	TRBV6-5	few	TRBJ2-7	-
TGCGCCAGCAGCTTTATACCCTCACAGGGGGCCGGGGAGCTGTTTTTT	CASSFIPSQGAGELFF	TRBV5-1	-	TRBJ2-2	TRBD1
TGTGCCAGCAGCACCTCTGATTCGGCGGGTGGCTACACCTTC	CASSTSDSAGGYTF	TRBV7-9	-	TRBJ1-2	-
TGTGCCAGCAGCGTAGGGGCAGGGAACGAGCAGTACTTC	CASSVGAGNEQYF	TRBV9	-	TRBJ2-7	-
TGTGCCAGCAGCCAAGTTTCAAATCCGGGACTAGCGGGGGACACCGGGGAGCTGTTTTTT	CASSQVSNPGLAGDTGELFF	TRBV4-2	-	TRBJ2-2	TRBD2
TGCGCCAGCAGCTTTCGGACAGGGTCCAGCACCGGGGAGCTGTTTTTT	CASSFRTGSSTGELFF	TRBV5-1	-	TRBJ2-2	TRBD1
TGTGCCAGCAGCCAAGAGGAAAGGGGATTGGCCGGGGAGCTGTTTTTT	CASSQEERGLAGELFF	TRBV3-1/TRBV3-2	-	TRBJ2-2	-
TGTGCCAGCAGATCCTCCGGGACCTACGAGCAGTACTTC	CASRSSGTYEQYF	TRBV6-5	-	TRBJ2-7	-
TGTGCCAGCAGTTTAATTGGGGCGGAGGGTCAGCCCCAGCATTTT	CASSLIGAEGQPQHF	TRBV27	-	TRBJ1-5	-
TGTGCCAGTAGTATGGTAGGGGAAGGCAATCAGCCCCAGCATTTT	CASSMVGEGNQPQHF	TRBV19	-	TRBJ1-5	-
TGTGCCAGTAGTATCGGCCGGGACACCACTGAAGCTTTCTTT	CASSIGRDTTEAFF	TRBV19	-	TRBJ1-1	-
TGTGCCAGCAGCTTAGAACAGGGATTTTTCAATGAGCAGTTCTTC	CASSLEQGFFNEQFF	TRBV11-3	-	TRBJ2-1	-
TGTGCCAGCAGCTACACCGGGACAGACGGTGAAAAACTGTTTTTT	CASSYTGTDGEKLFF	TRBV7-2	-	TRBJ1-4	TRBD1
TGCGCCAGCAGCCAAGATCCCCCTGACAGGGCAAGCTCCTATAATTCACCCCTCCACTTT	CASSQDPPDRASSYNSPLHF	TRBV4-3	-	TRBJ1-6	TRBD1